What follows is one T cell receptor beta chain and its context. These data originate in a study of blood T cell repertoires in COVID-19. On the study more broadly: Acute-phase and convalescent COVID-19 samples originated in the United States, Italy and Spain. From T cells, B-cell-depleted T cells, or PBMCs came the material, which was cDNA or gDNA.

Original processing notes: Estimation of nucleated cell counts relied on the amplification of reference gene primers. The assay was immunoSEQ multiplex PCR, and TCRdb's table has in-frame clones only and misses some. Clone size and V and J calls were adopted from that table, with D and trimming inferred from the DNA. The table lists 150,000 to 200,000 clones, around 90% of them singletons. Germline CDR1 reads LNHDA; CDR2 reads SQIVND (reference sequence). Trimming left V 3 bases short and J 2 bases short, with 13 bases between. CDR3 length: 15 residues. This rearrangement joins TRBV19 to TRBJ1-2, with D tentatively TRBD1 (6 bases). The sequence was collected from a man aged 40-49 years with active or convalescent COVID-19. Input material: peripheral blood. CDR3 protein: CASSIWGQGNYGYTF. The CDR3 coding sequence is TGTGCCAGTAGTATCTGGGGGCAGGGAAACTATGGCTACACCTTC.